Listed below are T cell receptor beta chains from one sample, sequenced in a study of a mutant IDH1 vaccine in newly diagnosed glioma. Only in-frame clones appear in the TCRdb table, and some are missing; sequencing was by immunoSEQ multiplex PCR. Here the sample spans 60,000 to 65,000 clones, around 86% being singletons. Antigen specificity for these receptors is unknown. The sample here was PBMCs, taken from a glioma patient whose treatment included an IDH1 peptide vaccine. These receptors came from a young man with glioma. CDR3s include the opening cysteine and the closing phenylalanine or tryptophan. A D gene is named only where the DNA matches it firmly. The size field is filled for only some rows; it gives once, few, many or a size class.

V gene	D gene	J gene	clone size	CDR3 protein	CDR3 DNA
TRBV19	TRBD1	TRBJ2-1	-	CASSNRDRVHEQFF	TGTGCCAGTAGTAACCGGGACAGGGTTCATGAGCAGTTCTTC
TRBV2	-	TRBJ1-4	-	CASSVAPSKANEKLFF	TGTGCCAGCAGTGTTGCCCCTTCGAAGGCTAATGAAAAACTGTTTTTT
TRBV6-6	-	TRBJ1-5	-	CASSYSAGNQPQHF	TGTGCCAGCAGTTACTCAGCAGGGAATCAGCCCCAGCATTTT
TRBV12-2	-	TRBJ2-3	-	CASRLYPGRPVGARDTQYF	TGTGCAAGTCGCTTATATCCTGGGCGCCCCGTTGGTGCCCGGGATACGCAGTATTTT
TRBV6-6	-	TRBJ2-5	-	CASRSGQSQETQYF	TGTGCCAGCAGGTCGGGGCAGTCCCAAGAGACCCAGTACTTC
TRBV7-9	-	TRBJ1-1	-	CASSLGPTEAFF	TGTGCCAGCAGCCTCGGGCCGACTGAAGCTTTCTTT
TRBV29-1	-	TRBJ1-2	-	CSVNAVGYTF	TGCAGCGTTAATGCGGTGGGCTACACCTTC
TRBV15	-	TRBJ1-2	-	CATSRDRGRGVGGYTF	TGTGCCACCAGCAGAGATCGGGGCAGGGGTGTAGGTGGCTACACCTTC
TRBV27	TRBD2	TRBJ2-7	once	CASSLLGAGDSYEQYF	TGTGCCAGCAGTTTATTGGGTGCGGGAGACTCCTACGAGCAGTACTTC
TRBV7-9	-	TRBJ2-1	-	CASSLVGVSYNEQFF	TGTGCCAGCAGCTTAGTGGGGGTCTCCTACAATGAGCAGTTCTTC
TRBV30	-	TRBJ2-5	-	CAWSVGPQETQYF	TGTGCCTGGAGTGTAGGGCCTCAAGAGACCCAGTACTTC
TRBV10-1	-	TRBJ2-5	-	CASSEGYEETQYF	TGCGCCAGCAGTGAGGGGTACGAAGAGACCCAGTACTTC
TRBV6-1	-	TRBJ2-3	-	CASSELSGSFTDTQYF	TGTGCCAGCAGTGAACTTTCAGGATCTTTCACAGATACGCAGTATTTT
TRBV11-2	TRBD1	TRBJ2-7	-	CASSLDTNRGRLEQYF	TGTGCCAGCAGCTTAGACACGAACAGGGGTCGTCTCGAGCAGTACTTC
TRBV10-1	TRBD2	TRBJ2-3	-	CASSPGLAGAASTDTQYF	TGCGCCAGCAGTCCGGGACTAGCGGGGGCCGCTAGCACAGATACGCAGTATTTT
TRBV2	-	TRBJ1-1	-	CASSDMGGRGTEAFF	TGTGCCAGCAGTGATATGGGGGGGCGAGGCACTGAAGCTTTCTTT
TRBV18	TRBD1	TRBJ2-7	once	CASSPSGTGASSYEQYF	TGTGCCAGCTCACCAAGCGGGACAGGGGCGAGCTCCTACGAGCAGTACTTC
TRBV2	-	TRBJ1-3	once	CASSRTREYLSGNTIYF	TGTGCCAGCAGTAGGACTCGAGAGTACCTCTCTGGAAACACCATATATTTT
TRBV19	-	TRBJ2-3	-	CASSTGDSRTDTQYF	TGTGCCAGTAGTACGGGGGACTCCCGCACAGATACGCAGTATTTT
TRBV18	-	TRBJ1-1	-	CASSPAFGPEGAFF	TGTGCCAGCTCACCAGCCTTTGGGCCCGAGGGGGCTTTCTTT
TRBV19	-	TRBJ1-1	-	CASSIQGSLNTEAFF	TGTGCCAGTAGTATTCAGGGCAGCTTGAACACTGAAGCTTTCTTT
TRBV7-2	-	TRBJ1-5	-	CASSLTPGRDSNQPQHF	TGTGCCAGCAGCTTAACCCCGGGGAGAGATAGCAATCAGCCCCAGCATTTT
TRBV9	-	TRBJ1-1	-	CASSPDTNTEAFF	TGTGCCAGCAGCCCGGACACGAACACTGAAGCTTTCTTT
TRBV9	-	TRBJ1-2	-	CASSPPDGLHNYGYTF	TGTGCCAGCAGCCCCCCCGACGGGCTTCACAACTATGGCTACACCTTC
TRBV5-1	-	TRBJ2-5	few	CASAGQRALKETQYF	TGCGCCAGTGCCGGTCAGAGGGCTTTGAAAGAGACCCAGTACTTC
TRBV19	TRBD1	TRBJ1-5	-	CASRTGQGAGQPQHF	TGTGCCAGCCGTACGGGGCAGGGGGCCGGGCAGCCCCAGCATTTT
TRBV7-8	-	TRBJ1-1	-	CASSLKDGLNTEAFF	TGTGCCAGCAGCTTAAAGGACGGTTTGAACACTGAAGCTTTCTTT
TRBV19	-	TRBJ1-1	-	CASKQRANTEAFF	TGTGCCAGTAAACAGAGGGCGAACACTGAAGCTTTCTTT
TRBV6-6	-	TRBJ1-4	-	CASSYGGVTRNEKLFF	TGTGCCAGCAGTTACGGGGGGGTCACGCGAAATGAAAAACTGTTTTTT
TRBV9	TRBD2	TRBJ2-1	-	CASSVVLAGANEQFF	TGTGCCAGCAGCGTAGTACTAGCGGGGGCCAATGAGCAGTTCTTC
TRBV6-1	-	TRBJ2-1	once	CASERLTRNEQFF	TGTGCCAGTGAAAGGCTAACCAGGAATGAGCAGTTCTTC